This passage covers 28 T cell receptor beta chains from one sample sequenced in a study of PD-1 blockade in classical Hodgkin lymphoma. Sequenced by immunoSEQ multiplex PCR; TCRdb stores in-frame clones only, minus some. The sample lists 45,000 to 55,000 clones, more than 65% occurring once. Every patient relapsed after autologous stem cell transplantation, and brentuximab vedotin exposure varied. The specimen was peripheral blood mononuclear cells (PBMCs), collected at baseline. The origin of the receptors is a human donor with classical Hodgkin lymphoma.

The V and J genes are TRBV11-3 and TRBJ2-7; a weak D match, TRBD2 (6 bases). This CDR3 has 16 amino acids. Trimming took 5 bases from V and 4 from J, leaving 21 bases between them. Germline assignment: CDR1 SGHNT and CDR2 YENEEA. The CDR3 nucleotides read TGTGCCAGCAGCCCCAGGACTACCCCAGATACTTACGAGCAGTACTTC. This encodes CASSPRTTPDTYEQYF.

This chain connects TRBV11-2 to TRBJ2-7; 7 bases match TRBD2. With 0 bases clipped from V and 2 bases from J, the junction kept 4 bases outside the gene matches. Germline CDR1 is SGHAT and CDR2 is FQNNGV. The CDR3 runs to 15 residues. The CDR3 DNA reads TGTGCCAGCAGCTTAGATGCGGGAGCCCCCTACGAGCAGTACTTC. It specifies CASSLDAGAPYEQYF.

The V and J genes are TRBV5-1 and TRBJ2-1; perhaps TRBD1 as D (5 bases). From germline, CDR1 is SGHRS and CDR2 YFSETQ. The CDR3 covers 14 residues. Trimming stripped 1 base from V and 8 bases from J, with 13 bases between. The CDR3 sequence: CASSLLGAGDEQFF. The CDR3 DNA is TGCGCCAGCAGCTTGCTTGGGGCTGGCGATGAGCAGTTCTTC.

The CDR3 DNA reads as TGTGCCAGCAGTTCCTTGAGAGGCTCCGGAAACACCATATATTTT. Translating it yields CASSSLRGSGNTIYF. This chain connects TRBV11-2 to TRBJ1-3; D is undetermined. This CDR3 has 15 amino acids. V lost 6 bases, J lost 4 bases, and 16 bases lay in between. CDR1 is SGHAT, CDR2 FQNNGV, per germline.

This chain uses TRBV29-1 with TRBJ1-4, with D unresolved. V lost 7 bases to trimming and J lost 8 bases, with 14 bases between them. The CDR3 runs to 12 residues. Per germline, CDR1 SQVTM and CDR2 ANQGSEA. CDR3 sequence reads: CSALYLEEKLFF. DNA for the CDR3: TGCAGCGCTCTCTACCTCGAGGAAAAACTGTTTTTT.

The V gene is TRBV4-2, the J gene TRBJ1-4; tentative D call: TRBD1 (5 bases). Deletions cut 3 bases from V and 7 bases from J, with 12 bases between. Germline lookup yields CDR1 LGHNA and CDR2 YNFKEQ. This CDR3 is 14 amino acids long. The CDR3: CASSHPRQSEKLFF. DNA of the CDR3: TGTGCCAGCAGCCACCCCAGACAGTCTGAAAAACTGTTTTTT.

J is TRBJ2-3 and V is TRBV10-3; possibly TRBD2 for D (5 bases). The length of the CDR3 is 15 residues. Germline V gives CDR1 ENHRY, CDR2 SYGVKD. Trimming cost V 8 bases and J 0 bases, with 15 bases left between them. CDR3 in amino acids: CAIADGKRSTDTQYF. CDR3 bases: TGTGCCATCGCGGACGGGAAGCGTAGCACAGATACGCAGTATTTT.

The V and J genes are TRBV4-3 and TRBJ2-3, with D perhaps assigned TRBD1 or TRBD2 (6 bases each). The V end lost 3 bases, the J end lost 5 bases, and 21 bases lay between the germline ends. Per the germline V gene, CDR1 is LGHNA and CDR2 is YSLEER. CDR3 length equals 17 residues. The CDR3 nucleotides are TGCGCCAGCAGCCAGGGAGGAGGGGGATATCTCCAAGATACGCAGTATTTT. Amino acid sequence: CASSQGGGGYLQDTQYF.

The chain joins TRBV10-3 to TRBJ2-2, with TRBD2 matching over 14 bases. Germline values: CDR1 ENHRY, CDR2 SYGVKD. Trimming at V came to 4 bases and at J to 0 bases, leaving 4 bases not matched to a gene. The CDR3 has 18 residues. This CDR3 reads CAISAAGLAGANTGELFF. In DNA, the CDR3 is TGTGCCATCAGTGCCGCGGGACTAGCGGGAGCGAACACCGGGGAGCTGTTTTTT.

The chain is built from TRBV18 and TRBJ1-2, with 9 bases lining up with TRBD1. The CDR3 has 16 amino acids. V shed 6 bases, J shed 2 bases, and the junction held 10 bases outside the gene matches. Germline-derived CDR1 and CDR2 are KGHSH and LQKENI. The CDR3 DNA reads TGTGCCAGCTCTGTAACAGGGGGCGCAAGGAACTATGGCTACACCTTC. As protein: CASSVTGGARNYGYTF.

The chain employs TRBV28 and TRBJ2-6; D is unclear. The CDR3 is 16 amino acids. Per the germline V gene, CDR1 is MDHEN and CDR2 is SYDVKM. Trimming left V 2 bases short and J 0 bases short, with 8 bases between. For the CDR3, the DNA is TGTGCCAGCAGTTTAAATCCATCCTCTGGGGCCAACGTCCTGACTTTC. Translation: CASSLNPSSGANVLTF.

This sequence joins TRBV10-3 and TRBJ1-2, with 11 bases identical to TRBD1. The CDR3 is 16 amino acids. Looked up from germline, CDR1 is ENHRY and CDR2 is SYGVKD. J was trimmed by 2 bases and V by 1 base; bases with no gene match: 3. The CDR3 is CAISELGQGANYGYTF. DNA of the CDR3: TGTGCCATCAGTGAGTTAGGACAGGGGGCCAACTATGGCTACACCTTC.

This clone showed up just a few times. The chain couples TRBV19 to TRBJ2-5; 11 bases line up with TRBD2. The CDR3 runs 17 residues. J gave up 2 bases and V 4 bases, and 9 bases lay outside the gene matches. From germline, CDR1 is LNHDA and CDR2 SQIVND (reference sequence). In DNA form, the CDR3 reads TGTGCCAGTAGTACTAGCGGGAGGCTCACGGGACAAGAGACCCAGTACTTC. This translates into CASSTSGRLTGQETQYF. Combining the CDR3 with reference TRBV19 and TRBJ2-5 gives the whole variable domain DGGITQSPKYLFRKEGQNVTLSCEQNLNHDAMYWYRQDPGQGLRLIYYSQIVNDFQKGDIAEGYSVSREKKESFPLTVTSAQKNPTAFYLCASSTSGRLTGQETQYFGPGTRLLVL.

The rearrangement links TRBV11-3 to TRBJ2-3; 12 positions match TRBD2. J was trimmed by 4 bases and V by 0 bases; bases with no gene match: 8. Germline CDR1 SGHNT, CDR2 YENEEA. This CDR3 comprises 18 residues. CDR3 protein: CASSLDGRLAGEPDTQYF. The CDR3 coding sequence is TGTGCCAGCAGCTTAGATGGAAGACTAGCGGGAGAGCCAGATACGCAGTATTTT.

In DNA form, the CDR3 reads TGTGCCAGCAGCTTTTTCGACAGGAGCAATCAGCCCCAGCATTTT. Translating it yields CASSFFDRSNQPQHF. V usage is TRBV5-6 and J usage is TRBJ1-5, with D possibly matching TRBD1 (6 bases). This CDR3 is 15 amino acids long. Germline V gene lookup returns CDR1 SGHDT and CDR2 YYEEEE. V was trimmed by 2 bases and J by 1 base, leaving 10 bases between them.

This chain connects TRBV27 to TRBJ1-4, with D hard to call. The CDR3 totals 12 residues. Germline CDR1 is MNHEY and CDR2 is SMNVEV (reference sequence). V was trimmed by 3 bases and J by 8 bases, leaving 7 bases between them. The CDR3 DNA reads as TGTGCCAGCAGTTTCAACGGCGAAAAACTGTTTTTT. Its translation is CASSFNGEKLFF. Drawing the rest from reference TRBV27 and TRBJ1-4, the complete variable domain is EAQVTQNPRYLITVTGKKLTVTCSQNMNHEYMSWYRQDPGLGLRQIYYSMNVEVTDKGDVPEGYKVSRKEKRNFPLILESPSPNQTSLYFCASSFNGEKLFFGSGTQLSVL.

J is TRBJ2-7 and V is TRBV11-2; tentative D call: TRBD2 (6 bases). The V end was cut by 0 bases, the J end by 4 bases, with 10 bases between. The CDR3 runs 14 residues. Germline assignment: CDR1 SGHAT and CDR2 FQNNGV. In DNA, the CDR3 is TGTGCCAGCAGCTTAGAACCTAGCGAGTACGAGCAGTACGTC. Residues: CASSLEPSEYEQYV.

The V call is TRBV27, the J call TRBJ2-7; D is undetermined. The CDR3 totals 13 residues. V was cut by 6 bases and J by 1 base, with 10 bases left in between. The germline gives CDR1 MNHEY, CDR2 SMNVEV (reference sequence). As DNA, the CDR3 is TGTGCCAGCAGCCCCACGGGTTCCTACGAGCAGTACGTC. It is translated as CASSPTGSYEQYV.

This clone appeared once. This sequence joins TRBV7-2 and TRBJ1-5, with D unresolved. V lost 5 bases and J lost 3, with 11 bases in between. The CDR3 totals 14 residues. Per the germline V gene, CDR1 is SGHTA and CDR2 is FQGNSA. The CDR3 DNA reads TGTGCCAGCAGCCCCTCTAACTCCAATCAGCCCCAGCATTTT. Its protein product is CASSPSNSNQPQHF. The variable domain in full, completed from reference TRBV7-2 and TRBJ1-5, reads GAGVSQSPSNKVTEKGKDVELRCDPISGHTALYWYRQSLGQGLEFLIYFQGNSAPDKSGLPSDRFSAERTGGSVSTLTIQRTQQEDSAVYLCASSPSNSNQPQHFGDGTRLSIL.

V usage is TRBV9 and J usage is TRBJ2-2; TRBD1 might be the D (6 bases). This CDR3 is 15 amino acids long. The ends were cut back, 2 bases at V and 4 bases at J, with 12 bases in the middle. CDR1 SGDLS and CDR2 YYNGEE come from the germline V gene. The CDR3 reads CASSVHRVGTGELFF. CDR3 DNA sequence: TGTGCCAGCAGCGTCCACAGGGTTGGCACCGGGGAGCTGTTTTTT.

This sequence joins TRBV4-3 and TRBJ2-7, with 8 bases lining up with TRBD1. Losses at the gene ends were 0 bases for V and 2 bases for J; bases not matched to a gene: 3. Per germline, CDR1 LGHNA and CDR2 YSLEER. This CDR3 spans 15 amino acids. The chain's CDR3 is CASSQDGTGTYEQYF. The CDR3 DNA sequence: TGCGCCAGCAGCCAAGACGGGACAGGAACCTACGAGCAGTACTTC.

This sequence joins TRBV14 and TRBJ2-1; D might be TRBD1 or TRBD2, each matching 6 bases. The CDR3 is 15 amino acids. The germline V gene encodes CDR1 SGHDN and CDR2 FVKESK. The germline V and J ends were trimmed by 7 bases and 2 bases, with 15 bases remaining between them. The CDR3 is CASTSSRGAYNEQFF. The CDR3 nucleotides read TGTGCCAGCACCTCTTCAAGGGGGGCCTACAATGAGCAGTTCTTC.

This sequence joins TRBV30 and TRBJ2-5, with D perhaps given as TRBD1 or TRBD2 (5 bases each). Trimming took off 2 bases at V and 7 bases at J, with 11 bases between the two ends. Germline assignment: CDR1 GTSNPN and CDR2 SVGIG (reference sequence). This CDR3 is built from 12 residues. The CDR3 DNA is TGTGCCTGGAGTCGGTGGGACCGGACCCAGTACTTC. Protein: CAWSRWDRTQYF.

The chain has TRBV7-9 and TRBJ2-2, with TRBD1 matching over 7 bases. This CDR3 has 13 residues. J gave up 4 bases and V 11 bases, and 7 bases lay outside the gene matches. Per germline, CDR1 SEHNR and CDR2 FQNEAQ (reference sequence). CDR3 residues: CAPKAGGTGELFF. The CDR3 DNA reads as TGTGCCCCCAAGGCAGGGGGCACCGGGGAGCTGTTTTTT.

V gene TRBV27 combines with J gene TRBJ2-3, with D tentatively TRBD1 (6 bases). CDR1 and CDR2 from the germline V gene are MNHEY and SMNVEV (reference sequence). The CDR3 is 13 amino acids. The V gene lost 4 bases and the J gene lost 9 bases, with 14 bases spanning the gap. The CDR3 reads CASSSQGWGTQYF. For the CDR3, the DNA is TGTGCCAGCAGTTCACAGGGCTGGGGGACGCAGTATTTT.

The rearrangement uses TRBV18 and TRBJ1-2; D ambiguous. CDR3 length: 13 residues. Germline CDR1 and CDR2: KGHSH and LQKENI. V gave up 2 bases and J gave up 3 bases, with 7 bases separating them. The CDR3 DNA follows: TGTGCCAGCTCACCAGACACCGACTATGGCTACACCTTC. It codes for CASSPDTDYGYTF.

The V gene is TRBV7-8, the J gene TRBJ1-5; 8 nucleotides agree with TRBD1. J gave up 8 bases and V 5 bases, and 8 bases lay outside the gene matches. The CDR3 totals 14 residues. CDR1 and CDR2 from the germline V gene are SGHVS and FQNEAQ. CDR3 residues: CASSRDTGGEPQHF. The CDR3 nucleotides are TGTGCCAGCAGCCGGGACACAGGGGGGGAGCCCCAGCATTTT.

This chain joins TRBV11-2 and TRBJ2-5; D is unresolved. The CDR3 has 12 residues. V dropped 3 bases and J dropped 12 bases, with 14 bases sitting between them. Germline values: CDR1 SGHAT, CDR2 FQNNGV. CDR3 region: CASSFVQDRKYF. The CDR3 DNA is TGTGCCAGCAGCTTCGTGCAGGACCGAAAGTACTTC.